These 2 T cell receptor beta chains were sequenced from one sample in a study of human T cells and chemical hapten exposure. TCRdb re-analysed the RACE reads in MiXCR, keeping a single row per CDR3 protein. Among about 71,000 distinct CDR3 sequences listed, more than 9.5% were seen once. Time point here: patch test 3, about 24 weeks after DPC sensitization. Treatment in this sample: therapeutic diphenylcyclopropenone sensitization with weekly scalp DPC. The sample here was whole blood, taken in connection with sensitization to the hapten diphenylcyclopropenone (DPC). These receptors were obtained from a woman aged 50 to 60 with alopecia areata. Some clones in this sample may be carry-over from other donors' samples.

In this sample, this clonotype turned up a few times. The V call is TRBV28, the J call TRBJ1-2; the D gene is possibly TRBD1 (5 bases). This CDR3 is 12 amino acids long. Looked up from germline, CDR1 is MDHEN and CDR2 is SYDVKM. V lost 7 bases to trimming and J lost 2 bases, with 8 bases between them. The CDR3 DNA reads TGTGCCAGCACAAGACAGAACTATGGCTACACCTTC. It encodes CASTRQNYGYTF.

The table lists this clonotype with a few counts. The gene calls are TRBV2 and TRBJ2-7, with TRBD1 identical over 7 bases. Germline V gene sequence: CDR1 SNHLY, CDR2 FYNNEI. This CDR3 is 15 amino acids long. With V trimmed by 5 bases and J by 2 bases, 9 bases remained unmatched. The CDR3 protein is CASSFPGQITYEQYF. CDR3 sequence (DNA): TGTGCCAGCAGTTTTCCGGGACAGATTACCTACGAGCAGTACTTC. Filled out from reference TRBV2 and TRBJ2-7, the complete variable domain reads EPEVTQTPSHQVTQMGQEVILRCVPISNHLYFYWYRQILGQKVEFLVSFYNNEISEKSEIFDDQFSVERPDGSNFTLKIRSTKLEDSAMYFCASSFPGQITYEQYFGPGTRLTVT.